This entry describes one T cell receptor (delta chain). What antigen it recognizes has not been identified. Base qualities are not provided; no much larger clone lies one nucleotide away. V and J are truncated by 1 base and 2 bases respectively, leaving an intervening sequence of 26 bases. The CDR1 and CDR2 encoded by the germline V gene (reference sequence) are TVYSNPD and GDNSRS. Reading from cysteine to phenylalanine, the CDR3 counts 18 amino acids. Only the CDR3 DNA is retained, 54 bases long and in frame from the first base. The sample comes from a study of delta chains in infants with herpesvirus infections (dated by TCRdb to about 2023). Regarding the study in general: To characterize gammadelta T cell responses to primary cytomegalovirus (CMV) infection, researchers prospectively followed a birth cohort of Ugandan infants starting at birth. The previously published Belgian fetal and cord blood gammadelta TCR data were not generated in this cohort and were added only for comparison. Infant blood samples fell into approximate age groups of 1.5, 4, 8 and 12 months. The study searched for a public fetal Vdelta1/Vgamma8 gammadelta TCR clonotype in infants who acquired CMV infection after birth. Using PBMC, gammadelta TCRs were sequenced for approximately 17 CMV-infected infants, one of whom was congenitally infected, and for about 8 CMV-uninfected infants who had enough sample available. Study-wide conclusions, independent of this receptor: The public clonotype might still be present below the detection limit in CMV-uninfected infants. A small sample size and the lack of race- or environment-matched controls were noted by the authors, because CMV is acquired by nearly all Ugandans before adulthood. Detection of the public clonotype was limited to the first time point after infection, and the public clonotype was not found in uninfected infants or in infants infected after 120 days. The public Vdelta1 clonotype appeared in 4 of 18 CMV-infected infants: three infected postnatally before 120 days of age, plus the congenitally infected infant. The frequency of the public clonotype among Vdelta1 cells appeared to be inversely correlated with age at infection and fell quickly, apparently not lasting beyond around two months.

Pregnant women getting prenatal care were recruited in Kampala, Uganda, and their infants were enrolled; maternal HIV status had to be documented. Families received weekly visits, and collection of infant clinical information, oral swabs and peripheral blood began at 6 weeks of age and continued every 4 months after that. Blood was drawn into heparin tubes, and PBMC were separated by Ficoll-Paque density gradient centrifugation and then cryopreserved. Libraries were constructed by RT-PCR. To generate TCR cDNA, PBMC RNA underwent reverse transcription with SuperScript II using gamma-chain- and delta-chain-specific primers. cDNA was purified with AMPure XP beads, amplified, and indexed with Illumina adapters using the Nextera XT Index Kit. Sequencing of gammadelta TCR libraries was carried out on an Illumina MiSeq using a V2 300-cycle kit. Regarding the original processing steps: Using MiXCR v2.1.12, CDR3 sequences were assembled, and reads were mapped onto D, J and V genes obtained from GenBank. VDJtools v1.2.1 was used to analyze the repertoires of the CDR3 clonotypes. TCRdb recomputed clones from the public reads with CATT; identical DNA rows were then combined. None of the V and J calls come from the authors' own analysis; TCRdb made them. Counted in this sample were thousands of delta-chain clones; 30% to 40% of them appeared once. The ten largest clones capture about 4.9% of the sample.

The receptor was derived from a human donor who was a Ugandan infant, either HIV-exposed or HIV-unexposed (not recorded which). The sequence joins TRDV3 to TRDJ1, with the D segment possibly TRDD2 or TRDD3, each aligning over 5 bases. The source material was peripheral blood, sampled at time point 4 of longitudinal follow-up. The CDR3: CAFKGYSLPGRFTDKLIF. The DNA sequence follows: TGTGCCTTTAAAGGTTACTCCCTACCTGGGAGATTTACCGATAAACTCATCTTT. Supplemented by the reference TRDV3 and TRDJ1 proteins around the CDR3, the complete variable domain is CDKVTQSSPDQTVASGSEVVLLCTYDTVYSNPDLFWYRIRPDYSFQFVFYGDNSRSEGADFTQGRFSVKHILTQKAFHLVISPVRTEDSATYYCAFKGYSLPGRFTDKLIFGKGTRVTVEP.